There are many counts of the clone carrying this T cell receptor beta chain. The target antigen is unknown. This entry belongs to a study of T cells in Graves' hyperthyroidism and ophthalmopathy. CDR1 is MNHNS, CDR2 SASEGT, per germline. Trimming at V came to 5 bases and at J to 5 bases, leaving 5 bases not matched to a gene. The CDR3 loop spans 14 amino acids. Amplification yielded TCR beta CDR3 regions, with RNA transcripts as the source. The TCR CDR3 was amplified in a first-round RT-PCR using the HTBI primer set. Each CDR3 protein is one row after TCRdb ran MiXCR on the multiplex PCR reads. The sample records about 480,000 distinct CDR3 sequences, about 15% being singletons. Study-wide findings and caveats: Blood also contained most expanded thyroid clonotypes above 0.001.

This TCR came from a woman aged 18-35 years with Graves' hyperthyroidism. Sequenced material: blood. The chain links TRBV6-1 to TRBJ1-1; 10 bases are shared with TRBD1. Here the CDR3 reads CASSQRDRGTEAFF. The CDR3 DNA reads as TGTGCCAGCAGTCAACGGGACAGGGGTACTGAAGCTTTCTTT.